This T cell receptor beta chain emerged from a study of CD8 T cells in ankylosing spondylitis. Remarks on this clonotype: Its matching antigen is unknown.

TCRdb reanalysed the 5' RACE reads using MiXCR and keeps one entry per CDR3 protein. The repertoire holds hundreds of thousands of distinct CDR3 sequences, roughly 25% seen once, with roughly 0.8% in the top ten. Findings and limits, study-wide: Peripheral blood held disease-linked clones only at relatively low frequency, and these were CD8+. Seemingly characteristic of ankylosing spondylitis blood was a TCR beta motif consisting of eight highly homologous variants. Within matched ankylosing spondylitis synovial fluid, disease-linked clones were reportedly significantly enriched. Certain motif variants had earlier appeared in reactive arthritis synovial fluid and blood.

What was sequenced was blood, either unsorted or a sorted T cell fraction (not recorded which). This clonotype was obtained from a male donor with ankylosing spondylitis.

The CDR3 sequence: CASRSAQGSSYNEQFF. DNA of the CDR3: TGCGCCAGCAGGTCCGCCCAGGGGAGCTCCTACAATGAGCAGTTCTTC. This chain links TRBV5-1 with TRBJ2-1; possible D gene TRBD1, 6 bases. The CDR3 is 16 amino acids. Trimming removed 5 bases from V and 0 bases from J, with 15 bases in between. Germline values: CDR1 SGHRS, CDR2 YFSETQ.